One and the same sample provided the 20 T cell receptor beta chains below, sequenced in a study of molecular identifiers for immune sequencing clone quantification. TCRdb analysed the PCR reads with MiXCR anew, one entry per CDR3 protein. The data contain under 800,000 distinct CDR3 sequences, over 25% of them seen just once; the ten biggest clones take up 0.75% to 0.8%. Sequencing was performed on naive CD8+ T cells from blood, with Jurkat cell RNA spiked in. Subset indicated: FACS-sorted CD8+CD4-CCR7+CD45RA+ naive T cells. The origin of the receptors is a human donor in good health. Some libraries in this study had Jurkat cell RNA spiked in.

This chain connects TRBV7-9 to TRBJ2-3; D unclear. Germline lookup yields CDR1 SEHNR and CDR2 FQNEAQ (reference sequence). The CDR3 has 20 residues. Trimming removed 1 base at V and 6 bases at J, with 29 bases between. This CDR3 is CASSLGGPRYTGIPRDTQYF. DNA of the CDR3: TGTGCCAGCAGCTTAGGGGGTCCGAGGTATACGGGTATCCCTAGGGATACGCAGTATTTT. Using reference TRBV7-9 and TRBJ2-3 for the parts outside the CDR3, the full variable domain is DTGVSQNPRHKITKRGQNVTFRCDPISEHNRLYWYRQTLGQGPEFLTYFQNEAQLEKSRLLSDRFSAERPKGSFSTLEIQRTEQGDSAMYLCASSLGGPRYTGIPRDTQYFGPGTRLTVL.

This clonotype came up a few times. Given the absence of the conserved phenylalanine or tryptophan at the CDR3 end, a read error is likely. V gene TRBV30 combines with J gene TRBJ2-7; D remains unclear. The V gene lost 1 base and the J gene lost 1 base, with 5 bases spanning the gap. The CDR3 has 12 residues. Germline V CDR1 and CDR2: GTSNPN, SVGIG (reference sequence). CDR3 DNA: TGTGCCTGGAGTGAGTTATCCTACGAGCAGTACCTC. Protein sequence: CAWSELSYEQYL.

For this clonotype: The final CDR3 position lacks the conserved phenylalanine or tryptophan, pointing to a likely read error. This chain connects TRBV6-5 to TRBJ2-7, with a possible D match to TRBD1 (5 bases). CDR3 length equals 13 residues. Germline V gene sequence: CDR1 MNHEY, CDR2 SVGAGI. Between the trimmed V and J ends, which lost 2 bases and 5 bases, there was a span of 10 bases. The CDR3 spells CASSYIQANEQYL. The DNA for the CDR3 is TGTGCCAGCAGTTACATACAGGCTAACGAGCAGTACCTC.

This clonotype was counted many times. The chain is built from TRBV5-6 and TRBJ1-1, with D hard to call. V lost 0 bases to trimming and J lost 7 bases, with 13 bases between them. This CDR3 spans 14 amino acids. Germline CDR1 reads SGHDT; CDR2 reads YYEEEE. CDR3 amino acids: CASSLAPDGSEAFF. CDR3 nucleotides: TGTGCCAGCAGCTTGGCCCCGGACGGGAGTGAAGCTTTCTTT.

Points on this clonotype: A much larger clone differs by one base, so this may be a read error. The chain joins TRBV12-3 or TRBV12-4 to TRBJ1-5; 7 bases fit TRBD1. This CDR3 is 15 amino acids long. The CDR3 region has the DNA TGTGCCAGCAGTTTAGGACAGGGAGCCTCTCAGCCCCGGCATTTT. This encodes CASSLGQGASQPRHF.

This clonotype was found a few times. The chain is built from TRBV5-3 and TRBJ2-2, with 8 nucleotides matching TRBD1. TRBV5-3 is identified as an open reading frame with a role that is uncertain. V shed 8 bases, J shed 8 bases, and the junction held 11 bases outside the gene matches. CDR3 length equals 14 residues. CDR3 coding DNA: TGTGCCAGCAGTCTAGGCAGGGGGCCTGGGGAGCTGTTTTTT. This translates into CASSLGRGPGELFF.

Points on this clonotype: At one end, the junction sequence differs from germline, possibly due to a read error. J is TRBJ2-7 and V is TRBV6-2 or TRBV6-3, with a possible D match to TRBD2 (5 bases). Germline CDR1 is MNHEY and CDR2 is SVGEGT. The CDR3 spans 14 residues. The CDR3 DNA is TGTGCCAGCGGTTACTGGACGGGGAACTACGAGCAGTACTTC. The encoded protein is CASGYWTGNYEQYF.

The chain's CDR3 is CAITQNPGTEAFF. CDR3 DNA: TGTGCCATCACTCAGAACCCCGGCACTGAAGCTTTCTTT. The chain couples TRBV10-3 to TRBJ1-1; D is undetermined. Germline CDR1 is ENHRY and CDR2 is SYGVKD. Trimming removed 7 bases at V and 4 bases at J, with 13 bases between. This CDR3 spans 13 amino acids.

CDR3: CASRDGGHKETQYF. The CDR3 DNA is TGTGCCAGCAGAGACGGGGGACATAAAGAGACCCAGTACTTC. V is TRBV12-3 or TRBV12-4 and J is TRBJ2-5; D may correspond to TRBD1 or TRBD2 (6 bases each). The V end was cut by 6 bases, the J end by 3 bases, with 14 bases between. The CDR3 extends over 14 amino acids.

For this clonotype: A much larger clone differs by one base, so this may be a read error. The genes are TRBV7-9 and TRBJ1-6; D is possibly TRBD1 (6 bases). The CDR3 spans 13 residues. Germline CDR1 reads SEHNR; CDR2 reads FQNEAQ (reference sequence). V gave up 9 bases and J gave up 9 bases, with 15 bases separating them. CDR3 nucleotide sequence: TGTGCCAGTGCCGGGACAAACTTTTCACCCCTCCACTTT. Encoded protein: CASAGTNFSPLHF.

Of note for this clonotype: This may stem from a read error, because a much larger clone lies one nucleotide away. The V gene is TRBV3-1, the J gene TRBJ2-2, with D perhaps matching TRBD1 (5 bases). This CDR3 is built from 12 residues. CDR1 LGHDT and CDR2 YNNKEL come from the germline V gene (reference sequence). The chain's CDR3 is CASSQGQLEPFF. The DNA for the CDR3 is TGTGCCAGCAGCCAAGGACAGTTGGAGCCGTTTTTT.

This clonotype has at least ten counts. V is TRBV4-2 and J is TRBJ1-5, with a possible D match to TRBD1 (5 bases). CDR1 and CDR2 (germline): LGHNA, YNFKEQ. V dropped 3 bases and J dropped 7 bases, with 19 bases sitting between them. CDR3 length: 16 amino acids. The CDR3 reads CASSQVSQVGGQPQHF. CDR3 in DNA: TGTGCCAGCAGCCAGGTTTCACAAGTTGGGGGACAGCCCCAGCATTTT.

At least ten counts were recorded for this clonotype. This chain connects TRBV7-9 to TRBJ2-7; D not resolved. Trimming left V 5 bases short and J 5 bases short, with 13 bases between. CDR1 is SEHNR, CDR2 FQNEAQ, per germline (reference sequence). The CDR3 is 13 residues long. The CDR3: CASSLESADEQYF. The DNA for the CDR3 is TGTGCCAGCAGCCTAGAGTCGGCGGACGAGCAGTACTTC.

As concerns this clonotype: With a much larger clone just one base away, this may be a read error. The chain carries TRBV7-9 and TRBJ1-5; D is unclear. Germline V gives CDR1 SEHNR, CDR2 FQNEAQ (reference sequence). The CDR3 contains 17 residues. V was trimmed by 5 bases and J by 7 bases, leaving 24 bases between them. In DNA, the CDR3 is TGTGCCAGCAGCCACTCGTCAAGGGAAGGAGGAGACCAGCCCCAGCATTTT. Encoded protein: CASSHSSREGGDQPQHF.

Concerning this clonotype: It may be a read error: a sequence one base away is much more abundant. The chain recombines TRBV7-2 with TRBJ1-6; the D is unclear. The V gene lost 8 bases and the J gene lost 15 bases, with 14 bases spanning the gap. The CDR3 is 11 amino acids. Germline CDR1 is SGHTA and CDR2 is FQGNSA. CDR3 DNA: TGTGCCAGCGCAGATGGGGAGCACCTCCACTTT. Protein product: CASADGEHLHF.

This clonotype has more than one count but fewer than ten. The V and J genes are TRBV20-1 and TRBJ2-7; a weak D match, TRBD2 (6 bases). This CDR3 region has 13 residues. Germline V gene sequence: CDR1 DFQATT, CDR2 SNEGSKA (reference sequence). Trimming left V 3 bases short and J 3 bases short, with 12 bases between. The DNA for the CDR3 is TGCAGTGCTAGCGTCGGGAGTTTCTACGAGCAGTACTTC. This codes for CSASVGSFYEQYF.

In this sample, this clonotype turned up many times. The chain combines TRBV7-8 with TRBJ1-1; maybe TRBD1 (5 bases). V lost 5 bases and J 0 bases, leaving 10 bases between the germline ends. CDR1 and CDR2 (germline): SGHVS, FQNEAQ. This CDR3 has 14 amino acids. The CDR3 coding sequence is TGTGCCAGCAGCACTGACAGACTGAACACTGAAGCTTTCTTT. As protein: CASSTDRLNTEAFF.

This clonotype came up many times. The chain recombines TRBV7-9 with TRBJ2-3; D is possibly TRBD1 (5 bases). V lost 1 base to trimming and J lost 4 bases, with 9 bases between them. The germline V gene has CDR1 SEHNR and CDR2 FQNEAQ (reference sequence). The CDR3 consists of 14 residues. CDR3 residues: CASSLETGPDTQYF. The CDR3 bases are TGTGCCAGCAGCTTAGAAACAGGCCCAGATACGCAGTATTTT. Full variable domain (missing parts from reference TRBV7-9 and TRBJ2-3): DTGVSQNPRHKITKRGQNVTFRCDPISEHNRLYWYRQTLGQGPEFLTYFQNEAQLEKSRLLSDRFSAERPKGSFSTLEIQRTEQGDSAMYLCASSLETGPDTQYFGPGTRLTVL.

This clonotype was seen more than once but under ten times. The rearrangement uses TRBV20-1 and TRBJ1-2; D remains ambiguous. Between the trimmed V and J ends, which lost 3 bases and 4 bases, there was a span of 12 bases. Germline V gene lookup returns CDR1 DFQATT and CDR2 SNEGSKA (reference sequence). This CDR3 has 13 residues. Here the CDR3 reads CSASTVQGYGYTF. CDR3 bases: TGCAGTGCTAGTACCGTACAAGGCTATGGCTACACCTTC.

To note about this clonotype: The final CDR3 position lacks the conserved phenylalanine or tryptophan, pointing to a likely read error. The chain joins TRBV4-3 to TRBJ2-3; unclear D gene. V was clipped by 1 base and J by 4 bases, with 12 bases between them. The CDR3 totals 15 residues. Germline CDR1 is LGHNA and CDR2 is YSLEER. The CDR3 loop is CASSQGLWSSDTQYV. The CDR3 nucleotides read TGCGCCAGCAGCCAAGGATTGTGGTCCTCAGATACGCAGTATGTT.